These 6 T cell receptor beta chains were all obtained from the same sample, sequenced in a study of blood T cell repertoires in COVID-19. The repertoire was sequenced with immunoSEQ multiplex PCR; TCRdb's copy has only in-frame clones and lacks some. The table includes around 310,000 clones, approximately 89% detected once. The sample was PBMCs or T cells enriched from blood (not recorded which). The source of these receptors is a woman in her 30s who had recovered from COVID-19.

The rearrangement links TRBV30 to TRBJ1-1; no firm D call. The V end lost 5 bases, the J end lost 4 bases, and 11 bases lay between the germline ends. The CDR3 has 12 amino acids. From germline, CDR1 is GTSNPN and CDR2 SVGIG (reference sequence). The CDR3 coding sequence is TGTGCCTGGGTCTCACCGGGCACTGAAGCTTTCTTT. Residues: CAWVSPGTEAFF.

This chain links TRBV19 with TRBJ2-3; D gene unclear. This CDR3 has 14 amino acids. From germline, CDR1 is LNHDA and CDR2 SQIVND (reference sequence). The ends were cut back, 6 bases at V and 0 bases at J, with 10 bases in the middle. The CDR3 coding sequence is TGTGCCAGTAGGAGAGAGGTCAGCACAGATACGCAGTATTTT. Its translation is CASRREVSTDTQYF.

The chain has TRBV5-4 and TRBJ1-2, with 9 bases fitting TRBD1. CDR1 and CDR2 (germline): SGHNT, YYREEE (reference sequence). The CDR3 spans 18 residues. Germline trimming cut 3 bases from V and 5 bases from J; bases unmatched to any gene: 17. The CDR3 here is CASSSKIYRQGGLYGYTF. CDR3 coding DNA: TGTGCCAGCAGCTCCAAAATCTATAGACAGGGGGGGTTGTATGGCTACACCTTC. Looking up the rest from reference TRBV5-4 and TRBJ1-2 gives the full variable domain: ETGVTQSPTHLIKTRGQQVTLRCSSQSGHNTVSWYQQALGQGPQFIFQYYREEENGRGNFPPRFSGLQFPNYSSELNVNALELDDSALYLCASSSKIYRQGGLYGYTFGSGTRLTVV.

The CDR3 loop reads CAWSTPLFNEQFF. The CDR3, as DNA: TGTGCCTGGAGTACTCCGTTATTCAATGAGCAGTTCTTC. The rearrangement uses TRBV30 and TRBJ2-1; the D is unclear. There are 13 residues in the CDR3. Germline V CDR1 and CDR2: GTSNPN, SVGIG (reference sequence). The V end lost 2 bases, the J end lost 6 bases, and 11 bases lay between the germline ends.

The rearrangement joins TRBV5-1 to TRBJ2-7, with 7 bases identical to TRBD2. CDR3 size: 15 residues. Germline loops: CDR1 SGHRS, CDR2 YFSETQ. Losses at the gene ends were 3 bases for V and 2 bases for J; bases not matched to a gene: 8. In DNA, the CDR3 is TGCGCCAGCAGCTGGGCGGGGGAAACTACCTACGAGCAGTACTTC. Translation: CASSWAGETTYEQYF.

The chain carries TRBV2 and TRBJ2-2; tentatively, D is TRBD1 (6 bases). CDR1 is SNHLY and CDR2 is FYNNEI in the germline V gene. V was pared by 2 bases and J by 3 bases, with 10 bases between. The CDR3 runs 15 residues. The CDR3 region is CASSEQGSDTGELFF. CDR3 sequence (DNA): TGTGCCAGCAGTGAACAGGGGTCGGACACCGGGGAGCTGTTTTTT.